A selection of T cell receptor beta chains follows, all from one sample in a study of T cell responses to AZD1222 COVID-19 vaccine. Sequencing used immunoSEQ multiplex PCR; TCRdb keeps in-frame clones, though not all of them. In the table there are some 99,000 clones, roughly 84% of which are singletons. This specimen was peripheral blood, taken on day 0 of AZD1222 vaccination. These receptors all stem from an adult in good health. Both conserved end residues are part of each CDR3. The order of the fields is D gene, V gene, J gene, clone size, CDR3 protein, CDR3 DNA. The D gene is left open where the match is weak. Where a row states a size, it is once, few, many or the class of an expanded clone; other rows omit it.

D: -; V: TRBV27; J: TRBJ2-1; size: -; CDR3: CASSAPLHNEQFF; DNA: TGTGCCAGCAGTGCCCCATTGCACAATGAGCAGTTCTTC
D: -; V: TRBV11-3; J: TRBJ1-2; size: once; CDR3: CASSPQGPAYGYTF; DNA: TGTGCCAGCAGCCCTCAGGGACCGGCCTATGGCTACACCTTC
D: TRBD1; V: TRBV24-1; J: TRBJ1-2; size: -; CDR3: CATSDLRTGGLYGYTF; DNA: TGTGCCACCAGTGATTTGCGGACAGGGGGTCTCTATGGCTACACCTTC
D: -; V: TRBV24-1; J: TRBJ2-1; size: -; CDR3: CATSEPFREQFF; DNA: TGTGCCACCAGTGAACCCTTTCGGGAGCAGTTCTTC
D: TRBD2; V: TRBV5-5; J: TRBJ2-1; size: -; CDR3: CASSSRLASSYNEQFF; DNA: TGTGCCAGCAGCTCAAGACTAGCGAGCTCCTACAATGAGCAGTTCTTC
D: -; V: TRBV13; J: TRBJ2-2; size: -; CDR3: CASSSGPGGTGELFF; DNA: TGTGCCAGCAGCTCGGGACCCGGTGGCACCGGGGAGCTGTTTTTT
D: -; V: TRBV14; J: TRBJ2-7; size: -; CDR3: CASSPPGRSYEQYF; DNA: TGTGCCAGCAGCCCCCCCGGCCGGTCCTACGAGCAGTACTTC
D: -; V: TRBV5-4; J: TRBJ2-3; size: -; CDR3: CASSSQSTDTQYF; DNA: TGTGCCAGCAGCTCTCAAAGTACAGATACGCAGTATTTT
D: TRBD1; V: TRBV28; J: TRBJ2-2; size: once; CDR3: CASTGGNTGELFF; DNA: TGTGCCAGCACAGGGGGCAACACCGGGGAGCTGTTTTTT
D: -; V: TRBV27; J: TRBJ1-2; size: -; CDR3: CASSAFEGSYGYTF; DNA: TGTGCCAGCAGTGCCTTTGAGGGATCCTATGGCTACACCTTC
D: -; V: TRBV28; J: TRBJ2-7; size: -; CDR3: CASSLGQGRIYEQYF; DNA: TGTGCCAGCAGTTTGGGGCAGGGGAGGATTTACGAGCAGTACTTC
D: -; V: TRBV2; J: TRBJ2-7; size: once; CDR3: CASSEGYFEQYF; DNA: TGTGCCAGCAGTGAAGGGTATTTCGAGCAGTACTTC
D: -; V: TRBV7-9; J: TRBJ2-5; size: -; CDR3: CASSIWGQETQYF; DNA: TGTGCCAGCAGCATATGGGGCCAAGAGACCCAGTACTTC
D: -; V: TRBV3-1/TRBV3-2; J: TRBJ1-2; size: -; CDR3: CASSQVRRFYGYTF; DNA: TGTGCCAGCAGCCAGGTACGGCGCTTCTATGGCTACACCTTC
D: TRBD2; V: TRBV11-3; J: TRBJ2-1; size: -; CDR3: CASSLGGRAINEQFF; DNA: TGTGCCAGCAGCTTAGGCGGGAGGGCCATCAATGAGCAGTTCTTC
D: -; V: TRBV9; J: TRBJ2-2; size: -; CDR3: CASSAHGTAGELFF; DNA: TGTGCCAGCAGCGCTCACGGGACCGCCGGGGAGCTGTTTTTT
D: -; V: TRBV4-1; J: TRBJ2-7; size: -; CDR3: CASSQEGAGDGTYEQYF; DNA: TGCGCCAGCAGCCAAGAGGGAGCAGGGGACGGCACCTACGAGCAGTACTTC
D: -; V: TRBV7-9; J: TRBJ1-1; size: -; CDR3: CASRPRVGRQTIAFF; DNA: TGTGCCAGCAGACCCAGGGTGGGTCGACAAACGATAGCTTTCTTT
D: -; V: TRBV4-1; J: TRBJ1-1; size: once; CDR3: CASSQVLGRGRNTEAFF; DNA: TGCGCCAGCAGCCAAGTGCTTGGAAGGGGGAGGAACACTGAAGCTTTCTTT
D: -; V: TRBV16; J: TRBJ2-1; size: few; CDR3: CASSHANSNEQFF; DNA: TGTGCCAGCAGCCACGCGAACAGCAATGAGCAGTTCTTC
D: TRBD1; V: TRBV28; J: TRBJ1-1; size: -; CDR3: CASRLGTGKTEAFF; DNA: TGTGCCAGCCGTCTTGGGACAGGGAAGACTGAAGCTTTCTTT
D: -; V: TRBV25-1; J: TRBJ1-2; size: -; CDR3: CASSDLYPGLYTF; DNA: TGTGCCAGCAGTGATTTATATCCAGGGCTGTACACCTTC
D: TRBD2; V: TRBV2; J: TRBJ2-7; size: few; CDR3: CASELAGGLYEQYF; DNA: TGTGCCAGCGAACTAGCGGGGGGCTTGTACGAGCAGTACTTC
D: -; V: TRBV6-5; J: TRBJ1-6; size: -; CDR3: CASSYRQGNSPLHF; DNA: TGTGCCAGCAGTTACCGGCAGGGGAATTCACCCCTCCACTTT
D: -; V: TRBV28; J: TRBJ1-4; size: -; CDR3: CASSPLSNEKLFF; DNA: TGTGCCAGCAGTCCCCTATCTAATGAAAAACTGTTTTTT
D: -; V: TRBV7-2; J: TRBJ2-1; size: -; CDR3: CASTPRRGPHNEQFF; DNA: TGTGCCAGCACCCCCCGGCGGGGGCCCCACAATGAGCAGTTCTTC
D: TRBD2; V: TRBV30; J: TRBJ2-1; size: few; CDR3: CAWRRLAGGSSYNEQFF; DNA: TGTGCCTGGAGGAGGCTAGCGGGGGGGAGCTCCTACAATGAGCAGTTCTTC
D: TRBD2; V: TRBV9; J: TRBJ2-1; size: -; CDR3: CASSVDLRGAYNEQFF; DNA: TGTGCCAGCAGCGTAGATCTGCGGGGGGCCTACAATGAGCAGTTCTTC
D: -; V: TRBV19; J: TRBJ1-2; size: -; CDR3: CASSSWGPNYGYTF; DNA: TGTGCCAGTAGTTCCTGGGGGCCTAACTATGGCTACACCTTC
D: TRBD2; V: TRBV9; J: TRBJ2-7; size: -; CDR3: CASSVASGTYEQYF; DNA: TGTGCCAGCAGCGTAGCGAGCGGGACCTACGAGCAGTACTTC
D: -; V: TRBV7-2; J: TRBJ1-2; size: -; CDR3: CASSLDSHYGYTF; DNA: TGTGCCAGCAGCTTAGACAGCCACTATGGCTACACCTTC
D: TRBD1; V: TRBV28; J: TRBJ1-4; size: -; CDR3: CASKTGGQEKLFF; DNA: TGTGCCAGCAAGACAGGGGGCCAAGAAAAACTGTTTTTT
D: -; V: TRBV15; J: TRBJ1-1; size: -; CDR3: CATSRDFGNTEAFF; DNA: TGTGCCACCAGCAGAGATTTCGGGAACACTGAAGCTTTCTTT
D: -; V: TRBV7-2; J: TRBJ1-5; size: few; CDR3: CASSQDSGVGQPQHF; DNA: TGTGCCAGCAGCCAAGACAGCGGGGTGGGTCAGCCCCAGCATTTT
D: TRBD1; V: TRBV9; J: TRBJ1-6; size: once; CDR3: CASSWGQYSPLHF; DNA: TGTGCCAGCAGCTGGGGACAGTATTCACCCCTCCACTTT
D: TRBD2; V: TRBV5-5; J: TRBJ2-2; size: -; CDR3: CASSLSGTSGNHGELFF; DNA: TGTGCCAGCAGCCTCTCGGGGACTAGCGGGAATCACGGGGAGCTGTTTTTT